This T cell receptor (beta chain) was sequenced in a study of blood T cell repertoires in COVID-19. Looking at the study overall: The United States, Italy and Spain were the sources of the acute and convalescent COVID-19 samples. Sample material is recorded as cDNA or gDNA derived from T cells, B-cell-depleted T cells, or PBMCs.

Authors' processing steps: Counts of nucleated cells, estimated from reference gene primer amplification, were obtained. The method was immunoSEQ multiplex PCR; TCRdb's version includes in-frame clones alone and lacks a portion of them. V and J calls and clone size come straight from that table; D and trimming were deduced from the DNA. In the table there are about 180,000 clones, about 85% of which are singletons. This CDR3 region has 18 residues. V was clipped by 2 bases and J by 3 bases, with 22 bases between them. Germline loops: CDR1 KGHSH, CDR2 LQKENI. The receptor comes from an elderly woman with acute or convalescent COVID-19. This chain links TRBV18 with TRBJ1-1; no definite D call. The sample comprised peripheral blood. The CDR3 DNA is TGTGCCAGCTCACCAGCTTCTTACGTAGCCGGAGCGGACACTGAAGCTTTCTTT. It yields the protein CASSPASYVAGADTEAFF.